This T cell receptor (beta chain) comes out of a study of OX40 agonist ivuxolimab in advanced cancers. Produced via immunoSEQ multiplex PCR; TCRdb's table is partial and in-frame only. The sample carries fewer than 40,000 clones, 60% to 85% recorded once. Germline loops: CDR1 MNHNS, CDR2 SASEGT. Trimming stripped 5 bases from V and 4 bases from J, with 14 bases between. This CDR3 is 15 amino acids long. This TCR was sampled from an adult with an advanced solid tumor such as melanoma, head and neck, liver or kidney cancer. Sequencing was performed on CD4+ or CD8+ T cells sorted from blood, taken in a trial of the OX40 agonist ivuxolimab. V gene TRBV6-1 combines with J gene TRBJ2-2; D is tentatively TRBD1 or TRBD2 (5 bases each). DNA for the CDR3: TGTGCCAGCAGTTTTGGGACGCAGAGCACCGGGGAGCTGTTTTTT. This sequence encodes CASSFGTQSTGELFF.